This T cell receptor beta chain was profiled in a study of T cell responses to AZD1222 COVID-19 vaccine. Study-wide results and limits: Spike-specific TCR breadth and depth grew following two AZD1222 doses. Vaccine-associated CD4 TCRs ranged over spike, dominating at 160-218 and 743-854. Clonal diversity may have been underestimated, and the donors were mostly white British, with more females than males.

Sequencing used immunoSEQ multiplex PCR; TCRdb keeps in-frame clones, though not all of them. The sample yields roughly 33,000 clones, around 78% seen once. As to this clone: Its antigen is still unknown.

The germline gives CDR1 DFQATT, CDR2 SNEGSKA (reference sequence). Deletions cut 3 bases from V and 2 bases from J, with 13 bases between. This CDR3 is 15 amino acids long. This receptor was taken from an adult who received the AZD1222 COVID-19 vaccine. The material was peripheral blood, obtained 28 days after the second AZD1222 dose. The V call is TRBV20-1, the J call TRBJ1-4, with unresolved D. The CDR3 spells CSASDGRDTNEKLFF. In DNA form, the CDR3 reads TGCAGTGCTAGTGACGGTCGGGATACTAATGAAAAACTGTTTTTT.